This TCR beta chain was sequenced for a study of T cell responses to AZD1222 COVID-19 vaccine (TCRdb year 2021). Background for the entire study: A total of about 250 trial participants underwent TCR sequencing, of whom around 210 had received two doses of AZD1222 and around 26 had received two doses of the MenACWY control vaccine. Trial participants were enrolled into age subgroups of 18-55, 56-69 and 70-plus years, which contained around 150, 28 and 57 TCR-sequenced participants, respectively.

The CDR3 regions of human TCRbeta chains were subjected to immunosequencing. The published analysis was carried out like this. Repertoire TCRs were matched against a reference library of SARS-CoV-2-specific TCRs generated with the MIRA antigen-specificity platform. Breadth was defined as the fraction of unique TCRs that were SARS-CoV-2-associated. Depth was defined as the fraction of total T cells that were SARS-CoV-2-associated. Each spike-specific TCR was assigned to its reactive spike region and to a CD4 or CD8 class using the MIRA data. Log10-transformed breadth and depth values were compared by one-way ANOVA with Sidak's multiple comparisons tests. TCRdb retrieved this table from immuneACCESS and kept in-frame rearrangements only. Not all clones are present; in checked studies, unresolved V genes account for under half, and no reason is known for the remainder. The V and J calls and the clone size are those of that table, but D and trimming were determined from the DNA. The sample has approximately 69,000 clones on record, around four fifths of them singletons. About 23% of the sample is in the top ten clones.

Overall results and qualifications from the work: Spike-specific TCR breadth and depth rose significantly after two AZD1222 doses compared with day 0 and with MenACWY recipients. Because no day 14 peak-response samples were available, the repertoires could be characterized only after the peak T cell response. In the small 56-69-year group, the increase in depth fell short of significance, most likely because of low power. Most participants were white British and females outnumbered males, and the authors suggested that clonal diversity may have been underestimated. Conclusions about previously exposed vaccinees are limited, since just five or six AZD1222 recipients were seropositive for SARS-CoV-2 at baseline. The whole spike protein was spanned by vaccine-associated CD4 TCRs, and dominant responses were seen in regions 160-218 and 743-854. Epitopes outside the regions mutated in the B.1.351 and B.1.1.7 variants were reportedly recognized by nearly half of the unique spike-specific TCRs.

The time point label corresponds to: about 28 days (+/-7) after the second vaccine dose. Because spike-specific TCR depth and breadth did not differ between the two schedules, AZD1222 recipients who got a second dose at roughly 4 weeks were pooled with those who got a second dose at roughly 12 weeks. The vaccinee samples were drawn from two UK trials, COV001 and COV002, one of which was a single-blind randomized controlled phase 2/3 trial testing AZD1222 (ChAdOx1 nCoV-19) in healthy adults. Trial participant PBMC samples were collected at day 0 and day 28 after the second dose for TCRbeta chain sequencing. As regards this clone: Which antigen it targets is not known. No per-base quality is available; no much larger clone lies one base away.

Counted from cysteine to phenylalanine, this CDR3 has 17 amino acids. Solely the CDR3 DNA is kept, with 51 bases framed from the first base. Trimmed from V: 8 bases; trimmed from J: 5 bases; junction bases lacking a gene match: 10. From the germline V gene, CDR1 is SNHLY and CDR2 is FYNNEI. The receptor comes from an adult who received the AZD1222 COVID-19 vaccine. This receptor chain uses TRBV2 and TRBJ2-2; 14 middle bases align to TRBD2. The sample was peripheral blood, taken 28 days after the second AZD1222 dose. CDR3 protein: CASARLAGGPRTGELFF. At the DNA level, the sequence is TGTGCCAGCGCCCGACTAGCGGGAGGGCCGAGAACCGGGGAGCTGTTTTTT.